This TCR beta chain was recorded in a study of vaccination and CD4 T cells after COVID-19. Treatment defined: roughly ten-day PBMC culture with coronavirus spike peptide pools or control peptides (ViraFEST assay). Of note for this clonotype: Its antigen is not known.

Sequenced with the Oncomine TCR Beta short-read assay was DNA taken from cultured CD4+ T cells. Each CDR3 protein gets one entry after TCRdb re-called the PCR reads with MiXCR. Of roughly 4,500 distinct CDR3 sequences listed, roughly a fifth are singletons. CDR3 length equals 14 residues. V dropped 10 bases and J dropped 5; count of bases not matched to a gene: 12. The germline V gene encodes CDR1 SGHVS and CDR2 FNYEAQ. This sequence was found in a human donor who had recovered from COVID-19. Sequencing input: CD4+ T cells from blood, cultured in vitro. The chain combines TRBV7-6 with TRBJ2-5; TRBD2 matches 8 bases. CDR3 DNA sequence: TGTGCCAACACTCCCGGGGGGGGGGCGGAGACCCAGTACTTC. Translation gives CANTPGGGAETQYF.